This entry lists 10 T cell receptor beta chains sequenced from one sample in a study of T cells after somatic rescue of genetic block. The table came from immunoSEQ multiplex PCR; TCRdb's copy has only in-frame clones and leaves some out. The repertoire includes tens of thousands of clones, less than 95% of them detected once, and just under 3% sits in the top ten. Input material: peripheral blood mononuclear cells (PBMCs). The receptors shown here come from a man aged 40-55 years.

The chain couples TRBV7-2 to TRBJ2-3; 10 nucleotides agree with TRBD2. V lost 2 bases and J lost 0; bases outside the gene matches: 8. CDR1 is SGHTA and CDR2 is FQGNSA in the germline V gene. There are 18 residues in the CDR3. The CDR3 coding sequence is TGTGCCAGCAGCTTAATCGAACTAGCGGGGTATAGCACAGATACGCAGTATTTT. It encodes CASSLIELAGYSTDTQYF.

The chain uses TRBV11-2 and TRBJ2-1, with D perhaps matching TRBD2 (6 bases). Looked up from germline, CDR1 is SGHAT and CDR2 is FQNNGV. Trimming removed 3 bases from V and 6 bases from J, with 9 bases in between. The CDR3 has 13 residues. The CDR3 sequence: CASSFTSFNEQFF. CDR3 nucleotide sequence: TGTGCCAGCAGCTTCACTAGCTTCAATGAGCAGTTCTTC.

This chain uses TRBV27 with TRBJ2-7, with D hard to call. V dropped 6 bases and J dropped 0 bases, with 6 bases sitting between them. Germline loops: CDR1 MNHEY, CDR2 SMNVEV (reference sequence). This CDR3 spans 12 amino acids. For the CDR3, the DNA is TGTGCCAGCAGGGCGGACTCCTACGAGCAGTACTTC. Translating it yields CASRADSYEQYF.

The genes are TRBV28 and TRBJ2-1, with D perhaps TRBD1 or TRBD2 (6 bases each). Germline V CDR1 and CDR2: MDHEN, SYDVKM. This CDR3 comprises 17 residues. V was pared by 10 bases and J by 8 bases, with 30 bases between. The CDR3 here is CATLPGGGTLGGHEQFF. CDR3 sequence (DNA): TGTGCCACCCTCCCCGGGGGCGGAACCCTCGGTGGCCATGAGCAGTTCTTC.

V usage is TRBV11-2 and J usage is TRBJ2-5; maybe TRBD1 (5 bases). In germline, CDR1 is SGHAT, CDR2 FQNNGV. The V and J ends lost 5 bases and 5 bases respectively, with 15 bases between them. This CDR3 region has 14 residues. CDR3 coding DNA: TGTGCCAGCAGCCCTGGGGAAGGGGATGAGACCCAGTACTTC. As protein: CASSPGEGDETQYF. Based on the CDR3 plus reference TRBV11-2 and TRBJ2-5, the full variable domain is EAGVAQSPRYKIIEKRQSVAFWCNPISGHATLYWYQQILGQGPKLLIQFQNNGVVDDSQLPKDRFSAERLKGVDSTLKIQPAKLEDSAVYLCASSPGEGDETQYFGPGTRLLVL.

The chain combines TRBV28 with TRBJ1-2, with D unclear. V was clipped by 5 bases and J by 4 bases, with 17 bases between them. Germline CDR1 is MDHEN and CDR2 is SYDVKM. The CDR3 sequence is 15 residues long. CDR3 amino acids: CASSLRPLGGYGYTF. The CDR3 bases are TGTGCCAGCAGTCTTCGACCGTTAGGTGGCTATGGCTACACCTTC.

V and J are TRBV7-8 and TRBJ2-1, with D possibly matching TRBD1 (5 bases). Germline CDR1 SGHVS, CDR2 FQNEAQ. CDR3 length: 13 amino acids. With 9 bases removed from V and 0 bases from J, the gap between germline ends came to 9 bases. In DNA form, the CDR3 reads TGTGCCAGTGGACACGCCTCCTACAATGAGCAGTTCTTC. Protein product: CASGHASYNEQFF. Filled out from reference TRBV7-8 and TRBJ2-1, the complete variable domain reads GAGVSQSPRYKVAKRGQDVALRCDPISGHVSLFWYQQALGQGPEFLTYFQNEAQLDKSGLPSDRFFAERPEGSVSTLKIQRTQQEDSAVYLCASGHASYNEQFFGPGTRLTVL.

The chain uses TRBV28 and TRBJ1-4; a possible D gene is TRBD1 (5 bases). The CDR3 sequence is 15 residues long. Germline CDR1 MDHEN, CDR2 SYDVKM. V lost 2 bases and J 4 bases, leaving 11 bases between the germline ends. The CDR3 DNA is TGTGCCAGCAGTTTAGCTGGGCAGGGTAATGAAAAACTGTTTTTT. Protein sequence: CASSLAGQGNEKLFF.

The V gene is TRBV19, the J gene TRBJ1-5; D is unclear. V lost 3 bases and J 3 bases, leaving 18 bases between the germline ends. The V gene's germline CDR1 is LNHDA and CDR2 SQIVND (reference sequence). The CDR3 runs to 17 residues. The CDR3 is CASSISKVRSFNQPQHF. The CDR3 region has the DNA TGTGCCAGTAGTATTTCTAAGGTCCGATCGTTCAATCAGCCCCAGCATTTT.

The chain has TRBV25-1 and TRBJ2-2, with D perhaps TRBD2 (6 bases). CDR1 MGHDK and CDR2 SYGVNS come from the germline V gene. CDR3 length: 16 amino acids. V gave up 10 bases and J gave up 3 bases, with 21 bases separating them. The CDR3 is CATKSPRDSYTGELFF. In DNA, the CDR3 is TGTGCCACCAAGTCACCCCGGGACTCATACACCGGGGAGCTGTTTTTT.